This T cell receptor (beta chain) was identified during a study of graft-versus-host responses after intestinal transplantation. About the study: Anti-thymocyte globulin induction was given to all recipients, followed by tacrolimus and steroids for two to four years.

Assay: immunoSEQ multiplex PCR; the TCRdb copy retains only in-frame clones and omits some. The profile shows some 4,400 clones, approximately 72% of them singletons. Graft specimens yielded both intraepithelial and lamina propria lymphocytes. This specimen was ileum tissue, taken 17 days after transplant. The clonotype was recovered from a human patient who received an intestinal transplant, so some T cells may come from the graft donor.

The CDR3 coding sequence is TGCGCCAGCAGCTTAACACCCCGGACAGGGGCCTACAATGAGCAGTTCTTC. Translation: CASSLTPRTGAYNEQFF. This chain connects TRBV4-1 to TRBJ2-1; 9 nucleotides match TRBD1. Losses at the gene ends were 5 bases for V and 2 bases for J; bases not matched to a gene: 10. The CDR3 is 17 amino acids. CDR1 is MGHRA, CDR2 YSYEKL, per germline.